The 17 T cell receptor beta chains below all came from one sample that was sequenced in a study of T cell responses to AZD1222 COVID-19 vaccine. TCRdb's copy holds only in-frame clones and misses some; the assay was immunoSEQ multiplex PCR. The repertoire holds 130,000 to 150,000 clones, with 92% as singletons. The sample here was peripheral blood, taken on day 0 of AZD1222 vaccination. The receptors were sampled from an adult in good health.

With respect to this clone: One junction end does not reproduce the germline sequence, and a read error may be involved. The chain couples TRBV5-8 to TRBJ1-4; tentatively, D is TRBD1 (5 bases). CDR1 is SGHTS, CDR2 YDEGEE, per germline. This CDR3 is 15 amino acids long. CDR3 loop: CASSLDRGYNEKLFF. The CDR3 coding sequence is TGTGCCAGCAGTTTGGACCGGGGCTACAATGAAAAACTGTTTTTT.

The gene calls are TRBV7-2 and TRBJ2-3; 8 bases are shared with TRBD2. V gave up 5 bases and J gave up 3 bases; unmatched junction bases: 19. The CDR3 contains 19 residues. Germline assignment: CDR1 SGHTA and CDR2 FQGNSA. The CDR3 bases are TGTGCCAGCAGCACAGGGTCGCTAGTTGCGGGGGGTGGGACAGATACGCAGTATTTT. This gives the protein CASSTGSLVAGGGTDTQYF.

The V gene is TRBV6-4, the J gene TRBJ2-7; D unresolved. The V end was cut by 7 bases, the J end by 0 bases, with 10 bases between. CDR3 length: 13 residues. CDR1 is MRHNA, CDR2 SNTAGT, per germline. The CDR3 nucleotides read TGTGCCAGCAAAATCGTCAGCTCCTACGAGCAGTACTTC. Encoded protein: CASKIVSSYEQYF.

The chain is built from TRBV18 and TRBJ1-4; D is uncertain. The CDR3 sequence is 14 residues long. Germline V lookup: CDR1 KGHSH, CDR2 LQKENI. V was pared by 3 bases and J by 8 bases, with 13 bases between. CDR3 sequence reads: CASSPARELEKLFF. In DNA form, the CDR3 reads TGTGCCAGCTCACCTGCCCGGGAATTGGAAAAACTGTTTTTT.

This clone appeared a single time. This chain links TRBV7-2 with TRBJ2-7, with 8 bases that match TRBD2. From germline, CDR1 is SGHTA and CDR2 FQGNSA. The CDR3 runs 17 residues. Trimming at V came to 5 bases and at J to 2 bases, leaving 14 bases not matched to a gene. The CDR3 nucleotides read TGTGCCAGCAGCACCACCGGGACTAGAGGCAGGACCTACGAGCAGTACTTC. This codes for CASSTTGTRGRTYEQYF.

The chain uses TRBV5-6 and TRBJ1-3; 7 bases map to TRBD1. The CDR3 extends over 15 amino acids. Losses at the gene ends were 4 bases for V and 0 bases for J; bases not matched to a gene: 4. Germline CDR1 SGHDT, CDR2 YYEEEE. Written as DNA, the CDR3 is TGTGCCAGCAGCCCGACAGGGTCCTCTGGAAACACCATATATTTT. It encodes CASSPTGSSGNTIYF.

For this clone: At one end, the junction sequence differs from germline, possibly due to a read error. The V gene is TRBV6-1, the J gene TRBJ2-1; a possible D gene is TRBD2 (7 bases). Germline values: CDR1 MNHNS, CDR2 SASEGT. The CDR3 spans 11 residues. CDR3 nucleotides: TGTGCCAGCAGTGATGAGGGGGGGTGGATCTTC. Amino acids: CASSDEGGWIF.

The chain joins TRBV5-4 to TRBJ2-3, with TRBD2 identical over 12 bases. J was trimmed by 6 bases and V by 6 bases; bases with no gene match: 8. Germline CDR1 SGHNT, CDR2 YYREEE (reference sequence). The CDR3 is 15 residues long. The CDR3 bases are TGTGCCAGCAACCCTAGCGGGGGGGCGGGTGATACGCAGTATTTT. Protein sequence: CASNPSGGAGDTQYF.

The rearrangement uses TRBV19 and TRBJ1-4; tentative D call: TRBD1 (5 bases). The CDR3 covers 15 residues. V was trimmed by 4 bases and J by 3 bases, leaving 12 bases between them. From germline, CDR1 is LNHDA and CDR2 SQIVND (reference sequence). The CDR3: CASSTPGDSNEKLFF. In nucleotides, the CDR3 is TGTGCCAGTAGTACCCCGGGGGATTCTAATGAAAAACTGTTTTTT.

DNA for the CDR3: TGTGCCAGCAGCGTAGGAAGGGGACAGGGGTTCTCTGGAAACACCATATATTTT. The encoded protein is CASSVGRGQGFSGNTIYF. J is TRBJ1-3 and V is TRBV9, with 10 bases aligning to TRBD1. The CDR3 extends over 18 amino acids. Trimming at V came to 0 bases and at J to 0 bases, leaving 6 bases not matched to a gene. The germline V gene has CDR1 SGDLS and CDR2 YYNGEE.

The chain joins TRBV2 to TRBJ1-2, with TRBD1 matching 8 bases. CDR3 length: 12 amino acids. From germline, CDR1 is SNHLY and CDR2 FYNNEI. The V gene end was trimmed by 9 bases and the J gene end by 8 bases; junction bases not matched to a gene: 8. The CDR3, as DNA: TGTGCCAGGAGTTTGACAGGGGAAGGCTACACCTTC. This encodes CARSLTGEGYTF.

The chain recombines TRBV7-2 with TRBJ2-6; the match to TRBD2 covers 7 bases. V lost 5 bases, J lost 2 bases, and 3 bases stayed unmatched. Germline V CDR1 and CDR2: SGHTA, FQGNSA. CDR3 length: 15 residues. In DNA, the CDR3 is TGTGCCAGCAGCCCACGGGGGGCTGGGGCCAACGTCCTGACTTTC. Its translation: CASSPRGAGANVLTF. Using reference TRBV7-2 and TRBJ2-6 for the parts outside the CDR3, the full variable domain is GAGVSQSPSNKVTEKGKDVELRCDPISGHTALYWYRQSLGQGLEFLIYFQGNSAPDKSGLPSDRFSAERTGGSVSTLTIQRTQQEDSAVYLCASSPRGAGANVLTFGAGSRLTVL.

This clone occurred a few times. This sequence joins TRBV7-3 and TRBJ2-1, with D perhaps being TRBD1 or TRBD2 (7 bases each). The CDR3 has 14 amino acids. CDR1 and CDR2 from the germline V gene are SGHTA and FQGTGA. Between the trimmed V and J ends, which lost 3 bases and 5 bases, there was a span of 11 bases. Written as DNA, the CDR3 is TGTGCCAGCAGCTTGACAGGGAGGGACAATGAGCAGTTCTTC. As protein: CASSLTGRDNEQFF.

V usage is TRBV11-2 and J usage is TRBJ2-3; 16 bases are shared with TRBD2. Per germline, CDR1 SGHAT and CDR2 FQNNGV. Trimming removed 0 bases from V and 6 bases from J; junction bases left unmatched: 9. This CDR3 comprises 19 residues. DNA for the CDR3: TGTGCCAGCAGCTTAGATCCCCCGGGACTAGCGGGGGGGGTGGATACGCAGTATTTT. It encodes CASSLDPPGLAGGVDTQYF.

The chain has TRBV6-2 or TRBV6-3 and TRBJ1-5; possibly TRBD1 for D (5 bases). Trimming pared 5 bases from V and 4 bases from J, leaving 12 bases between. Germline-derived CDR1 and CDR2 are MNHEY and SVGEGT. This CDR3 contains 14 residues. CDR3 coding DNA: TGTGCCAGCAGTAGGGACGTCCGAAATCAGCCCCAGCATTTT. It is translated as CASSRDVRNQPQHF.

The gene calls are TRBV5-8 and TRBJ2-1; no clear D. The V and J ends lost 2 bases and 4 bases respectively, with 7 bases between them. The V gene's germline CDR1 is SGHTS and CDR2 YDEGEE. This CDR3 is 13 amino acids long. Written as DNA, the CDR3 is TGTGCCAGCAGCTTTCCCGGGTACAATGAGCAGTTCTTC. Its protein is CASSFPGYNEQFF.

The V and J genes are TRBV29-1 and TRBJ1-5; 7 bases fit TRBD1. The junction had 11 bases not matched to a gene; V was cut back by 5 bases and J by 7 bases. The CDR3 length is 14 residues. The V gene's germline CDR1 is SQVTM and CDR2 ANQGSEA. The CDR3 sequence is CSVKRQYRGQPQHF. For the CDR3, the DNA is TGCAGCGTTAAGCGGCAGTACAGGGGACAGCCCCAGCATTTT.